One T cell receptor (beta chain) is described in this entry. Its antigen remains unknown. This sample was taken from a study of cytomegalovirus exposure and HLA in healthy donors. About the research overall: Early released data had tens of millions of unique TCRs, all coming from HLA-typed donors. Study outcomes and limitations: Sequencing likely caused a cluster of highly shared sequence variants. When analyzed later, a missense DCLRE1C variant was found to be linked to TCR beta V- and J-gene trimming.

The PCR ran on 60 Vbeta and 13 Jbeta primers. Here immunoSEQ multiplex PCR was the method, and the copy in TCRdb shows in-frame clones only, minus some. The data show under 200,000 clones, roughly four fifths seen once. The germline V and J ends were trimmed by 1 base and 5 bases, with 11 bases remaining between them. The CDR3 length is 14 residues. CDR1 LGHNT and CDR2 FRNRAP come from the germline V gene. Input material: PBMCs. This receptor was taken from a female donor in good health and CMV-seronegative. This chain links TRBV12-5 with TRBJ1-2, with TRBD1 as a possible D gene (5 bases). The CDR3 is CASGLANGGYGYTF. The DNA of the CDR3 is TGTGCTAGTGGTTTGGCCAATGGGGGGTATGGCTACACCTTC.